These 23 T cell receptor beta chains were all obtained from the same sample, sequenced in a study of T-cell memory formation after mild COVID-19. A single record per CDR3 protein comes from TCRdb applying MiXCR to the 5' RACE reads. The sample carries 560,000 or so distinct CDR3 sequences, 17% recorded once. The sequenced material came from PBMCs or a T cell subset sorted from them (not recorded which). The receptors were gathered from an adult woman who had mild COVID-19 (a few samples of this study predate the infection). Cell type and time point are not known.

This chain connects TRBV4-1 to TRBJ2-4, with 8 bases aligning to TRBD2. The V and J ends lost 4 bases and 6 bases, in that order; junction bases with no gene match: 17. From germline, CDR1 is MGHRA and CDR2 YSYEKL. The CDR3 totals 18 residues. CDR3 coding DNA: TGCGCCAGCAGCCTCGAGGCCCCACTGGCGGGGGGTCGAAACATTCAGTACTTC. This gives the protein CASSLEAPLAGGRNIQYF.

The chain is built from TRBV27 and TRBJ1-4, with TRBD1 matching 7 bases. CDR3 length: 14 amino acids. J lost 8 bases, V lost 3 bases, and 6 bases had no gene match. Per germline, CDR1 MNHEY and CDR2 SMNVEV (reference sequence). CDR3 DNA: TGTGCCAGCAGTTTTTATCGAGGGGGCGAAAAACTGTTTTTT. Translation: CASSFYRGGEKLFF. Drawing the rest from reference TRBV27 and TRBJ1-4, the complete variable domain is EAQVTQNPRYLITVTGKKLTVTCSQNMNHEYMSWYRQDPGLGLRQIYYSMNVEVTDKGDVPEGYKVSRKEKRNFPLILESPSPNQTSLYFCASSFYRGGEKLFFGSGTQLSVL.

J is TRBJ2-7 and V is TRBV24-1; 8 bases fit TRBD2. Losses at the gene ends were 4 bases for V and 2 bases for J; bases not matched to a gene: 6. Germline values: CDR1 KGHDR, CDR2 SFDVKD. The CDR3 totals 15 residues. The CDR3 is CATSDTSGSTYEQYF. Written as DNA, the CDR3 is TGTGCCACCAGTGACACTAGCGGTTCGACCTACGAGCAGTACTTC.

The chain has TRBV20-1 and TRBJ2-5, with 9 bases that match TRBD2. The CDR3 has 15 residues. In germline, CDR1 is DFQATT, CDR2 SNEGSKA (reference sequence). The V gene end was trimmed by 5 bases and the J gene end by 3 bases; junction bases not matched to a gene: 10. The CDR3 DNA reads TGCAGTGCTCACCCTAGCGCGGGGGGGAAAGAGACCCAGTACTTC. Amino acid sequence: CSAHPSAGGKETQYF.

This chain uses TRBV20-1 with TRBJ2-1, with 9 bases aligning to TRBD2. Germline V lookup: CDR1 DFQATT, CDR2 SNEGSKA (reference sequence). This CDR3 region has 15 residues. The junction had 9 bases not matched to a gene; V was cut back by 0 bases and J by 9 bases. CDR3 bases: TGCAGTGCTAGAGATGGGGATAGCGGGAGAAGTGAGCAGTTCTTC. Its protein is CSARDGDSGRSEQFF.

This chain joins TRBV6-1 and TRBJ2-1; 10 nucleotides align to TRBD2. Germline CDR1 reads MNHNS; CDR2 reads SASEGT. The V gene end was trimmed by 2 bases and the J gene end by 3 bases; junction bases not matched to a gene: 1. The CDR3 loop spans 15 amino acids. CDR3 coding DNA: TGTGCCAGCAGTGAACTAGCGGGGGACTACAATGAGCAGTTCTTC. It encodes CASSELAGDYNEQFF.

The chain has TRBV7-8 and TRBJ2-5; D may match TRBD1 or TRBD2 (6 bases each). This CDR3 is built from 15 residues. Trimming pared 1 base from V and 8 bases from J, leaving 17 bases between. In germline, CDR1 is SGHVS, CDR2 FQNEAQ. For the CDR3, the DNA is TGTGCCAGCAGCTTAGAGGACTACCTCAGGGGAACCCAGTACTTC. Translated: CASSLEDYLRGTQYF. Full variable domain (remainder filled in from reference TRBV7-8 and TRBJ2-5): GAGVSQSPRYKVAKRGQDVALRCDPISGHVSLFWYQQALGQGPEFLTYFQNEAQLDKSGLPSDRFFAERPEGSVSTLKIQRTQQEDSAVYLCASSLEDYLRGTQYFGPGTRLLVL.

This clonotype was recorded many times. This sequence joins TRBV7-9 and TRBJ2-1, with 10 bases that match TRBD1. Germline V CDR1 and CDR2: SEHNR, FQNEAQ (reference sequence). This CDR3 spans 14 amino acids. V was clipped by 5 bases and J by 6 bases; unmatched bases: 4. CDR3 in DNA: TGTGCCAGCAGCCCATGGACAGGGGGCAATGAGCAGTTCTTC. It encodes CASSPWTGGNEQFF.

The genes are TRBV6-1 and TRBJ2-1; weak D call: TRBD1 (5 bases). The length of the CDR3 is 15 residues. V was pared by 9 bases and J by 1 base, with 16 bases between. Germline loops: CDR1 MNHNS, CDR2 SASEGT. The CDR3: CASSIGHISYNEQFF. The CDR3, as DNA: TGTGCCAGTTCGATCGGACACATTTCCTACAATGAGCAGTTCTTC.

Only a few counts were recorded for this clonotype. The CDR3 loop reads CASSFNWVNTEAFF. As DNA, the CDR3 is TGCGCCAGCAGCTTTAATTGGGTGAACACTGAAGCTTTCTTT. The chain couples TRBV5-1 to TRBJ1-1; D not certain. Per the germline V gene, CDR1 is SGHRS and CDR2 is YFSETQ. CDR3 length equals 14 residues. Between the trimmed V and J ends, which lost 2 bases and 0 bases, there was a span of 8 bases.

The CDR3 protein is CASGLPGTGVTEAFF. CDR3 nucleotides: TGTGCTAGTGGTTTGCCCGGGACAGGGGTCACTGAAGCTTTCTTT. This rearrangement joins TRBV12-5 to TRBJ1-1; 10 bases map to TRBD1. The CDR3 runs 15 residues. The J segment lost 4 bases and the V segment lost 2 bases, leaving 4 bases of the junction unmatched. Germline V lookup: CDR1 LGHNT, CDR2 FRNRAP.

This clonotype has a count of ten or more. This chain uses TRBV19 with TRBJ2-7; 9 nucleotides match TRBD1. The CDR3 is made up of 16 amino acids. V shed 5 bases and J 3 bases; nucleotides not matched to a gene: 11. Per germline, CDR1 LNHDA and CDR2 SQIVND (reference sequence). The CDR3 region has the DNA TGTGCCAGTAGTCCCTACCCCGGGACAGGGTTCTACGAGCAGTACTTC. It codes for CASSPYPGTGFYEQYF.

The CDR3 nucleotides read TGCAGCGTTGAAGTTCGGTCCCTGGCACACTATGGCTACACCTTC. Residues: CSVEVRSLAHYGYTF. This sequence joins TRBV29-1 and TRBJ1-2; D gene uncertain. V lost 1 base and J 3 bases, leaving 15 bases between the germline ends. Germline V gives CDR1 SQVTM, CDR2 ANQGSEA. CDR3 length equals 15 residues.

This chain joins TRBV5-1 and TRBJ2-5, with 10 bases matching TRBD2. The V gene's germline CDR1 is SGHRS and CDR2 YFSETQ. The V gene end was trimmed by 4 bases and the J gene end by 2 bases; junction bases not matched to a gene: 5. The CDR3 sequence is 15 residues long. Here the CDR3 reads CASSRSSGGQETQYF. In DNA form, the CDR3 reads TGCGCCAGCAGCCGATCTAGCGGGGGACAAGAGACCCAGTACTTC.

There are a few counts of this clonotype. V gene TRBV6-2 or TRBV6-3 combines with J gene TRBJ2-2, with D perhaps TRBD1 (5 bases). The V and J ends lost 6 bases and 7 bases respectively, with 12 bases between them. This CDR3 region has 13 residues. Germline assignment: CDR1 MNHEY and CDR2 SVGEGT. DNA of the CDR3: TGTGCCAGCAGGCGAGACAGCTACGGGGAGCTGTTTTTT. This encodes CASRRDSYGELFF.

The gene calls are TRBV9 and TRBJ1-5; 7 positions match TRBD1. This CDR3 spans 14 amino acids. Germline CDR1 SGDLS, CDR2 YYNGEE. V dropped 4 bases and J dropped 4; count of bases not matched to a gene: 5. CDR3 in amino acids: CASSHQGGNQPQHF. The CDR3 coding sequence is TGTGCCAGCAGCCACCAGGGGGGTAATCAGCCCCAGCATTTT.

This clonotype was seen ten or more times. The V gene is TRBV11-2, the J gene TRBJ2-3; D perhaps matches TRBD1 (6 bases). CDR1 is SGHAT and CDR2 is FQNNGV in the germline V gene. CDR3 length: 12 residues. Trimming took off 10 bases at V and 5 bases at J, with 13 bases between the two ends. CDR3 in amino acids: CATRGAGDTQYF. DNA for the CDR3: TGTGCCACCAGGGGCGCGGGAGATACGCAGTATTTT.

This chain connects TRBV5-1 to TRBJ2-2; 13 bases fit TRBD2. Germline CDR1 and CDR2: SGHRS and YFSETQ. The V segment lost 4 bases and the J segment 6 bases; nucleotides outside the gene matches: 6. There are 16 residues in the CDR3. In nucleotides, the CDR3 is TGCGCCAGCAGCCCCACTAGCGGGGGGGCCTCCGGGGAGCTGTTTTTT. Translating gives CASSPTSGGASGELFF.

With respect to this clonotype: A read error is possible here, since a much larger clone lies one base away. CDR3 sequence reads: CSVGTSGANEQYF. The DNA of the CDR3 is TGCAGCGTGGGGACTAGCGGAGCCAACGAGCAGTACTTC. The chain is built from TRBV29-1 and TRBJ2-7; 11 bases line up with TRBD2. Per germline, CDR1 SQVTM and CDR2 ANQGSEA. Trimming removed 6 bases from V and 5 bases from J; junction bases left unmatched: 6. The CDR3 sequence is 13 residues long.

The chain carries TRBV7-9 and TRBJ1-2, with 10 bases that match TRBD1. The CDR3 runs to 15 residues. In germline, CDR1 is SEHNR, CDR2 FQNEAQ (reference sequence). V trimming: 4 bases; J trimming: 4 bases; junction bases outside the gene matches: 6. CDR3 region: CASSSTGTGVYGYTF. CDR3 coding DNA: TGTGCCAGCAGCTCCACCGGGACAGGGGTCTATGGCTACACCTTC.

The chain joins TRBV13 to TRBJ2-7; 7 positions match TRBD1. Germline V CDR1 and CDR2: PRHDT, FYEKMQ (reference sequence). The CDR3 loop spans 14 amino acids. Losses at the gene ends were 4 bases for V and 2 bases for J; bases not matched to a gene: 5. This CDR3 is CASSSGQFPYEQYF. CDR3 in DNA: TGTGCCAGCAGCTCGGGACAGTTCCCCTACGAGCAGTACTTC.

The chain uses TRBV7-9 and TRBJ1-1; the D is unclear. The germline V gene encodes CDR1 SEHNR and CDR2 FQNEAQ (reference sequence). V shed 2 bases and J shed 7 bases, with 8 bases lying between them. The CDR3 contains 12 residues. CDR3 in DNA: TGTGCCAGCAGCTTAAGCATCGTTGAAGCTTTCTTT. This codes for CASSLSIVEAFF. Drawing the rest from reference TRBV7-9 and TRBJ1-1, the complete variable domain is DTGVSQNPRHKITKRGQNVTFRCDPISEHNRLYWYRQTLGQGPEFLTYFQNEAQLEKSRLLSDRFSAERPKGSFSTLEIQRTEQGDSAMYLCASSLSIVEAFFGQGTRLTVV.

The chain uses TRBV5-6 and TRBJ2-1; 8 bases align to TRBD1. Germline values: CDR1 SGHDT, CDR2 YYEEEE. With 1 base clipped from V and 8 bases from J, the junction kept 14 bases outside the gene matches. CDR3 length: 17 residues. The DNA of the CDR3 is TGTGCCAGCAGCTTGTTCGGGGATTCTGGACAGGGCGATGAGCAGTTCTTC. Protein: CASSLFGDSGQGDEQFF. Based on the CDR3 plus reference TRBV5-6 and TRBJ2-1, the full variable domain is DAGVTQSPTHLIKTRGQQVTLRCSPKSGHDTVSWYQQALGQGPQFIFQYYEEEERQRGNFPDRFSGHQFPNYSSELNVNALLLGDSALYLCASSLFGDSGQGDEQFFGPGTRLTVL.